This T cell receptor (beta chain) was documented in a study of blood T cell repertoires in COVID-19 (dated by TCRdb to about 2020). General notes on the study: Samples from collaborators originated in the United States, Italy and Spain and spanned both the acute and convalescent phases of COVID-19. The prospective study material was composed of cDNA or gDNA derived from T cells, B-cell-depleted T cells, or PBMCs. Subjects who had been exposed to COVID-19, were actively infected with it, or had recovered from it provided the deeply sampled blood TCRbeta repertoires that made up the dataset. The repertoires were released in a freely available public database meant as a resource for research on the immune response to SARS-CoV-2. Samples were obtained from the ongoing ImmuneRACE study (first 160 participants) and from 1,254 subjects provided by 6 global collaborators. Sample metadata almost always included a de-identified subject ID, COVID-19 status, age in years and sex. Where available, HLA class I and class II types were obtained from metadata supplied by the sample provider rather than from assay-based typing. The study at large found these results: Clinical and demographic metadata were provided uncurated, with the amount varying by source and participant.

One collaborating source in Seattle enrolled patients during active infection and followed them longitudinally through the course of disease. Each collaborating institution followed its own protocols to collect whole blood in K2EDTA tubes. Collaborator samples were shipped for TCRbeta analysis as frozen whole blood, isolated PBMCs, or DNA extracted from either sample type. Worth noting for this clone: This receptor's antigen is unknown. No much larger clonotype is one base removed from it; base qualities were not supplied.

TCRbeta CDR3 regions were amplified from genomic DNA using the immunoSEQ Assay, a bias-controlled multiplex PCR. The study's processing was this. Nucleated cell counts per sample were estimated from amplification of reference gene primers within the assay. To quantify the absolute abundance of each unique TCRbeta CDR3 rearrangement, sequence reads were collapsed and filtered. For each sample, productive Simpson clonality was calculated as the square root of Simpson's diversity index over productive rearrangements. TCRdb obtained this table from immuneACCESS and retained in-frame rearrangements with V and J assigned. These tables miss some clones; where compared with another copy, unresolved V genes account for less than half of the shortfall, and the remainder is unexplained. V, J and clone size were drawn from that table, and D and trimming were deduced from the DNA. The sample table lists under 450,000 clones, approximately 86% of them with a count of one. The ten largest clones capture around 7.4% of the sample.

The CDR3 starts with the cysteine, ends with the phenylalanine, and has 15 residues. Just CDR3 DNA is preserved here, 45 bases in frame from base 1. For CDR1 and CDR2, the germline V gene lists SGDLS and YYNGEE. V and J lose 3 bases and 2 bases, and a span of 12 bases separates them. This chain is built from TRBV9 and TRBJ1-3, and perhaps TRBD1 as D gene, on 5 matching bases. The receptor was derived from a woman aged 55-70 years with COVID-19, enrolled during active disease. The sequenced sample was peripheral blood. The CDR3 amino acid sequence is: CASSAGGTAGNTIYF. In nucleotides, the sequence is TGTGCCAGCAGCGCTGGCGGGACCGCTGGAAACACCATATATTTT. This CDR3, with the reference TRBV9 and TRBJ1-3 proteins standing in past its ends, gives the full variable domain DSGVTQTPKHLITATGQRVTLRCSPRSGDLSVYWYQQSLDQGLQFLIQYYNGEERAKGNILERFSAQQFPDLHSELNLSSLELGDSALYFCASSAGGTAGNTIYFGEGSWLTVV.